Sequencing of this T cell receptor (beta chain) was carried out in a study of lymphopenia after photon versus proton radiotherapy. V shed 6 bases and J shed 7 bases, with 16 bases lying between them. The CDR3 runs to 13 residues. CDR1 and CDR2 (germline): MNHNY, SVGAGI (reference sequence). This clone was detected only a few times. Profiling relied on immunoSEQ multiplex PCR, and the TCRdb table lists in-frame clones only, not all of them. The sample consists of 150,000 or so clones, less than 90% of them appearing once. This TCR came from a man aged 50-59 years with gastric cancer. This rearrangement joins TRBV6-6 to TRBJ2-7; D is undetermined. The material was peripheral blood, obtained from a patient treated with photon-based radiotherapy. The CDR3 DNA is TGTGCCAGCAGCCCGACACCACTCTTGGAGCAGTACTTC. This translates into CASSPTPLLEQYF.